This entry lists 6 T cell receptor beta chains sequenced from one sample in a study of blood T cell repertoires in COVID-19. Sequenced by immunoSEQ multiplex PCR; TCRdb stores in-frame clones only, minus some. Among 100,000 to 150,000 clones, about 74% were seen once, and the ten largest hold more than 5.5%. Sequencing was performed on peripheral blood. These receptors originate from a man aged 60 to 75 with acute or convalescent COVID-19.

The J gene is TRBJ1-1, the V gene TRBV6-5; 8 positions match TRBD1. The CDR3 sequence is 13 residues long. Germline V gene sequence: CDR1 MNHEY, CDR2 SVGAGI. V trimming: 5 bases; J trimming: 5 bases; junction bases outside the gene matches: 4. CDR3 region: CASSRTGGTEAFF. The CDR3 DNA reads as TGTGCCAGCAGTCGTACAGGGGGAACTGAAGCTTTCTTT.

The V and J genes are TRBV28 and TRBJ1-4; 7 bases fit TRBD1. V shed 4 bases, J shed 10 bases, and the junction held 9 bases outside the gene matches. CDR1 and CDR2 from the germline V gene are MDHEN and SYDVKM. CDR3 size: 14 residues. DNA for the CDR3: TGTGCCAGCAGTTACGAGGGGGCTTTTGGAAAACTGTTTTTT. Translation: CASSYEGAFGKLFF. Full variable domain (rest looked up from reference TRBV28 and TRBJ1-4): DVKVTQSSRYLVKRTGEKVFLECVQDMDHENMFWYRQDPGLGLRLIYFSYDVKMKEKGDIPEGYSVSREKKERFSLILESASTNQTSMYLCASSYEGAFGKLFFGSGTQLSVL.

The CDR3 coding sequence is TGTGCCATCAGTGAGAACTCAGGAGGGGACCGTGGCTACACCTTC. It encodes CAISENSGGDRGYTF. The chain links TRBV10-3 to TRBJ1-2; D might be TRBD1 (5 bases). The CDR3 loop spans 15 amino acids. Germline CDR1 ENHRY, CDR2 SYGVKD. V dropped 2 bases and J dropped 7 bases, with 17 bases sitting between them.

This clone was found a few times. CDR3 residues: CAWSVGGPDNSPLHF. In DNA, the CDR3 is TGTGCCTGGAGTGTAGGGGGCCCGGATAATTCACCCCTCCACTTT. The V and J genes are TRBV30 and TRBJ1-6, with 7 nucleotides matching TRBD1. With 0 bases clipped from V and 5 bases from J, the junction kept 4 bases outside the gene matches. CDR1 GTSNPN and CDR2 SVGIG come from the germline V gene (reference sequence). The CDR3 covers 15 residues.

The chain joins TRBV29-1 to TRBJ2-3, with 10 positions matching TRBD1. Trimming at V came to 7 bases and at J to 5 bases, leaving 12 bases not matched to a gene. Germline V gene data show CDR1 as SQVTM and CDR2 as ANQGSEA. This CDR3 is 15 amino acids long. The CDR3 region is CSAPLTGGVQDTQYF. The CDR3 DNA is TGCAGCGCCCCGTTGACAGGGGGCGTTCAAGATACGCAGTATTTT.

The chain recombines TRBV9 with TRBJ1-4; no clear D. CDR3 length: 15 residues. The V end lost 1 base, the J end lost 8 bases, and 15 bases lay between the germline ends. Germline lookup yields CDR1 SGDLS and CDR2 YYNGEE. The CDR3 here is CASSVYAGGNEKLFF. CDR3 DNA: TGTGCCAGCAGCGTATATGCAGGAGGGAACGAAAAACTGTTTTTT. The entire variable domain, with the rest obtained from reference TRBV9 and TRBJ1-4, is as follows: DSGVTQTPKHLITATGQRVTLRCSPRSGDLSVYWYQQSLDQGLQFLIQYYNGEERAKGNILERFSAQQFPDLHSELNLSSLELGDSALYFCASSVYAGGNEKLFFGSGTQLSVL.